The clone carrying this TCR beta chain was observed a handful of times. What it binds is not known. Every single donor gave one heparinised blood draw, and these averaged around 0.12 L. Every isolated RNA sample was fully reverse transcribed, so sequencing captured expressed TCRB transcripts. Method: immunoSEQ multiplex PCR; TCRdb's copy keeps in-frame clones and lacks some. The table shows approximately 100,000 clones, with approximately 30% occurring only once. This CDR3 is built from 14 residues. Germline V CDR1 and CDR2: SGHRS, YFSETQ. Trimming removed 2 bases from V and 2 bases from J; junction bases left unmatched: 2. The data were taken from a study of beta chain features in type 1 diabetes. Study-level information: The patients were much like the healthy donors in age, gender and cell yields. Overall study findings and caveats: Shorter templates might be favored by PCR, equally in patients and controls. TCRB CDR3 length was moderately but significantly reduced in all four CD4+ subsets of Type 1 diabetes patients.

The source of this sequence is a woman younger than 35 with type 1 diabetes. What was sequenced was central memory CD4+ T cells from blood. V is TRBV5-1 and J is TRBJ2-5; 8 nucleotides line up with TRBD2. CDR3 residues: CASSFTSGQETQYF. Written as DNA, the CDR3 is TGCGCCAGCAGCTTTACTAGCGGACAAGAGACCCAGTACTTC.